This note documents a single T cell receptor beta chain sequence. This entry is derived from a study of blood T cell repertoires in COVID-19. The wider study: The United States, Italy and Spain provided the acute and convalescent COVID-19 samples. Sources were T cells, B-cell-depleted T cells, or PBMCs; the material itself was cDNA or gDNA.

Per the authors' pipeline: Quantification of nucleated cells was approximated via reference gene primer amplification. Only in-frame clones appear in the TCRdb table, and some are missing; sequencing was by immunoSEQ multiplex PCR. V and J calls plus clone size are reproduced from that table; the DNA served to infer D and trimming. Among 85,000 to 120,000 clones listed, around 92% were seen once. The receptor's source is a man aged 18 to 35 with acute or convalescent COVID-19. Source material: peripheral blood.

CDR3 DNA sequence: TGTGCCAGCTCCTCCGGGACAGGGGTTAATGGCTACACCTTC. Protein: CASSSGTGVNGYTF. The rearrangement uses TRBV25-1 and TRBJ1-2; TRBD1 agrees at 10 bases. Unmatched junction bases numbered 9, after V lost 8 bases and J lost 6 bases. The germline V gene encodes CDR1 MGHDK and CDR2 SYGVNS. The CDR3 is 14 residues long.